The T cell receptor (beta chain) described here comes from a study of graft-versus-host responses after intestinal transplantation (dated by TCRdb to the early 2020s). About the full investigation: The transplants that recipients got were multivisceral, liver-intestinal, or isolated intestinal. Anti-thymocyte globulin induction was given to all recipients, followed by maintenance tacrolimus and steroids for about 3 years. Graft-versus-host and host-versus-graft alloreactive T cell clones were tracked in the graft, circulation and bone marrow after intestinal transplantation using bulk TCR-beta CDR3 sequencing. To identify alloreactive clones, pre-transplant mixed lymphocyte reaction products were sequenced and compared with unstimulated pre-transplant donor and recipient T cells. A cohort of about two dozen intestinal transplant recipients, including one retransplant, was enrolled, and 3 patients lacking pretransplant specimens were excluded. Donor T cell macrochimerism was defined as a peak of at least 4% donor T cells among recipient peripheral blood mononuclear cells. Instead of going to the commercial service, samples from a few later patients were sequenced in-house on an Illumina MiSeq and processed with MiXCR.

In regard to this clone: Its antigen is not yet known. No much larger clone exists at a distance of one base, and base qualities are not known.

Points the paper makes about the study in general: The conclusions were limited by the relatively low number and heterogeneity of the intestinal transplant patients. GvH clones turned up in recipient bone marrow, with some appearing earlier in ileal mucosa or blood, a pattern consistent with an intestinal mucosal origin. In patients with donor T cell macrochimerism, the allografts had high GvH to HvG T cell clonal ratios. Early after transplant, peak levels of circulating GvH clones were found to be associated with declines in HvG clones.

Library preparation employed the immunoSEQ multiplex PCR assay. For most patients, genomic DNA was isolated using the Qiagen DNeasy Blood and Tissue Kit and was shipped frozen to Adaptive Biotechnologies for TCR sequencing. Adaptive Biotechnologies carried out high-throughput TCR-beta CDR3 sequencing of genomic DNA for most patients. The original pipeline was this. TCR sequencing data for around 20 patients were retrieved from Adaptive's ImmunoSEQ software; a few other patients were processed with MiXCR and VDJtools. CD4 versus CD8 sorting errors were corrected by removing sequences found in both subsets at a frequency ratio below 5:1. Because the origin of CDR3 nucleotide sequences shared between donor and recipient could not be assigned, those sequences were removed. To count as alloreactive, a clone needed at least 2-fold expansion over unstimulated cells and a minimum CFSE-low frequency of 0.002% (template counts) or 0.001% (read counts). Clones were considered mappable if detected in sequenced pre-transplant spleen, lymph node, or MLR CFSE-low populations of the donor or recipient. The cumulative frequency of alloreactive clones was calculated as a percentage of all sequences, weighted by copy number. Drawn from immuneACCESS, this table holds only the in-frame rearrangements with V and J called that TCRdb kept. Clones are partly lost; checked studies trace under half to an unresolved V gene and leave the rest unexplained. V and J calls and clone size are those listed in that table; D and trimming were worked out from the DNA. The sample yields over 70,000 clones; 85% to 90% were counted once. Less than 5% of the sample goes to the ten largest clones.

The germline V gene supplies CDR1 MNHNS and CDR2 SASEGT. Spanning cysteine to phenylalanine, the CDR3 consists of 9 amino acids. The kept DNA is CDR3 alone, 27 bases in frame from the first base. V is shortened by 3 bases, J by 10 bases, and the region joining them spans 3 bases. The sample's time point label, in plain terms: cells obtained before transplantation from donor or recipient. CD3+CD4+ and CD3+CD8+ populations were FACS-sorted from unstimulated pre-transplant donor and recipient cells taken from spleen or lymph nodes. The TCR was taken from a human donor who was the organ donor for an intestinal transplant. The input for sequencing was unstimulated CD8+ T cells sorted from spleen or lymph node cells, taken before transplant. Recombination connected TRBV6-1 to TRBJ1-1, with no D gene named confidently. CDR3 loop: CASSDSAFF. In nucleotides, the sequence is TGTGCCAGCAGTGACTCAGCTTTCTTT.